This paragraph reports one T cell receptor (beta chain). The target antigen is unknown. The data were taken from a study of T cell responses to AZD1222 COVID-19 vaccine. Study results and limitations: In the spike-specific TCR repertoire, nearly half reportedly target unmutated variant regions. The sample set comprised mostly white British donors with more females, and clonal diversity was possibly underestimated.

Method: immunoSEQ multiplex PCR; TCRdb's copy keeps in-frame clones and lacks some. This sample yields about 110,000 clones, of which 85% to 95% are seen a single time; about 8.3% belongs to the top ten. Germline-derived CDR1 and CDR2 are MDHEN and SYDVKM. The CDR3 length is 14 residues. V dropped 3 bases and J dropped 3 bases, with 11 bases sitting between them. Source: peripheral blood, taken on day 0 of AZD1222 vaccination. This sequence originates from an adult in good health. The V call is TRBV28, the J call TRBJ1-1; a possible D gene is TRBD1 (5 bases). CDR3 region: CASSFQGLHTEAFF. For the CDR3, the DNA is TGTGCCAGCAGTTTTCAGGGCTTGCACACTGAAGCTTTCTTT.